The present entry profiles one T cell receptor (beta chain) with its context. Its target is unknown. The CDR3 has 18 amino acids. V gave up 0 bases and J gave up 1 base; unmatched junction bases: 5. The V gene's germline CDR1 is LGHNA and CDR2 YSLEER. MiXCR, applied by TCRdb to the reads, yields one record per CDR3 protein. The sample includes 750,000 to 950,000 distinct CDR3 sequences, almost 30% of them seen just once. This sample is drawn from a study of T cell repertoires in cytomegalovirus infection. Study details: Recently described HLA-C-restricted plus well-studied HLA-B-restricted CMV epitopes were used. Evidence of both CMV infection and a matching HLA type came from public TCR beta signatures. Study-level findings and limits: People with CMV and the relevant HLA were identified by cumulative public TCR beta family frequency. HLA-C-restricted CMV clonotypes gave the most frequent clonotype in two of eight donors.

The chain uses TRBV4-3 and TRBJ2-3, with 12 bases lining up with TRBD2. The receptor comes from a human donor in good health (CMV status not recorded). Some clones in this sample may be carry-over from other donors' samples. The material was cultured CD8+ T cells from PBMCs, obtained from culture after CMV antigen stimulation. The CDR3 bases are TGCGCCAGCAGCCAAGATCGGTGGACTAGCGGGGGCACAGATACGCAGTATTTT. This encodes CASSQDRWTSGGTDTQYF.